This is a list of T cell receptor beta chains from one sample in a study of T cells after yellow fever vaccination. MiXCR was run by TCRdb on the 5' RACE reads, yielding one entry per CDR3 protein. The sample carries about 260,000 distinct CDR3 sequences, approximately 12% recorded once. This sample comprised CD4+ T cells sorted from PBMCs, obtained 45 days after the yellow fever booster vaccination. The source is a man in his thirties or forties who received the YFV17D yellow fever vaccine. Both conserved end residues are part of each CDR3. D genes are given only for firm matches. The size of a clone is reported for some rows only, either as once, few or many, or as a class for expanded clones.

TRBD2	TRBV9	TRBJ2-7	few	15	CASSPLGGLSYEQYF	TGTGCCAGCAGCCCCCTGGGGGGGTTAAGCTACGAGCAGTACTTC
TRBD2	TRBV6-2/TRBV6-3	TRBJ2-5	many	16	CASSYSRASGLETQYF	TGTGCCAGCAGTTACTCGAGGGCTAGCGGATTAGAGACCCAGTACTTC
TRBD1	TRBV11-2	TRBJ2-5	-	13	CASSKGQQETQYF	TGTGCCAGCAGTAAGGGACAGCAAGAGACCCAGTACTTC
-	TRBV6-1	TRBJ2-7	few	16	CASRGRVEGASYEQYF	TGTGCCAGCAGGGGTAGGGTAGAGGGAGCCTCCTACGAGCAGTACTTC
-	TRBV3-2	TRBJ2-1	-	17	CASPRTRTSGTYNEQFF	TGTGCCAGCCCCAGGACCAGGACTAGCGGAACCTACAATGAGCAGTTCTTC
TRBD2	TRBV5-6	TRBJ2-5	-	16	CASSLGGLAGAETQYF	TGTGCCAGCAGCTTGGGGGGACTAGCGGGAGCAGAGACCCAGTACTTC
-	TRBV6-2/TRBV6-3	TRBJ2-1	few	11	CASSYLREQFF	TGTGCCAGCAGTTACCTCCGCGAGCAGTTCTTC
-	TRBV4-3	TRBJ2-2	-	18	CASSQDKGSRLGTGELFF	TGCGCCAGCAGCCAAGATAAGGGTTCCCGGCTTGGGACCGGGGAGCTGTTTTTT
-	TRBV20-1	TRBJ2-7	many	13	CSASHPQSYEQYF	TGCAGTGCCTCTCATCCGCAATCCTACGAGCAGTACTTC
-	TRBV20-1	TRBJ2-7	many	13	CSASRSPYDEQYF	TGCAGTGCTAGTCGCAGCCCCTACGACGAGCAGTACTTC
-	TRBV29-1	TRBJ2-7	-	14	CSVGRGLGGFEQYF	TGCAGCGTTGGCAGGGGCCTGGGGGGGTTCGAGCAGTACTTC
-	TRBV5-1	TRBJ1-1	few	17	CASSLVDRSYMNTEAFF	TGCGCCAGCAGCTTGGTCGACAGGAGCTACATGAACACTGAAGCTTTCTTT
-	TRBV4-3	TRBJ1-2	-	13	CASSPLQGYGYTF	TGCGCCAGCAGCCCTCTACAGGGCTATGGCTACACCTTC
-	TRBV7-2	TRBJ2-5	-	13	CASSSQGYETQYF	TGTGCCAGCAGCTCTCAAGGATACGAGACCCAGTACTTC